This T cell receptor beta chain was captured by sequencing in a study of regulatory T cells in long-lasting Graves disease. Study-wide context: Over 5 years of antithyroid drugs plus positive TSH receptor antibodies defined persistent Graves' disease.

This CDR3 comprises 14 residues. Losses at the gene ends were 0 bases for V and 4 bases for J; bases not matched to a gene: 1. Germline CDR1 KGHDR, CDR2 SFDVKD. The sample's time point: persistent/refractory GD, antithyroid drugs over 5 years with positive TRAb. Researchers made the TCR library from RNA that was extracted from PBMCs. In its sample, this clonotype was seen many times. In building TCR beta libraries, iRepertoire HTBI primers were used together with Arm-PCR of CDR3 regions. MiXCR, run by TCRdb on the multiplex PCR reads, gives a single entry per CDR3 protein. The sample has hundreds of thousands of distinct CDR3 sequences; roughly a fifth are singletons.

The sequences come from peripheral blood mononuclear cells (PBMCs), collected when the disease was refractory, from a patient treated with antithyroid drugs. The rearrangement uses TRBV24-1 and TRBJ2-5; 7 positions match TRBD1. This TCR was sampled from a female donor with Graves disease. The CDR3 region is CATSDLRDRETQYF. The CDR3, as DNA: TGTGCCACCAGTGATTTGCGGGACAGAGAGACCCAGTACTTC.